Shown below are 10 T cell receptor beta chains from a single sample sequenced in a study of blood T cell repertoires in COVID-19. Sequencing was performed with immunoSEQ multiplex PCR; in TCRdb, only in-frame clones are kept and a portion is missing. The profile shows approximately 300,000 clones, around 88% of them singletons. Sequenced material: peripheral blood. The receptors derive from a woman aged 45-59 years with acute or convalescent COVID-19.

The genes are TRBV7-8 and TRBJ1-2; 8 nucleotides match TRBD1. After removal of 0 bases from V and 5 bases from J, the junction contained 5 bases not matched to a gene. This CDR3 is 15 amino acids long. Per the germline V gene, CDR1 is SGHVS and CDR2 is FQNEAQ. CDR3 DNA: TGTGCCAGCAGCTTAGCCCAGGGGGCGAGGTATGGCTACACCTTC. Translation: CASSLAQGARYGYTF. Based on the CDR3 plus reference TRBV7-8 and TRBJ1-2, the full variable domain is GAGVSQSPRYKVAKRGQDVALRCDPISGHVSLFWYQQALGQGPEFLTYFQNEAQLDKSGLPSDRFFAERPEGSVSTLKIQRTQQEDSAVYLCASSLAQGARYGYTFGSGTRLTVV.

The chain combines TRBV7-3 with TRBJ2-1; 9 bases are a match to TRBD2. Trimming cost V 5 bases and J 7 bases; bases outside gene matches: 15. Per germline, CDR1 SGHTA and CDR2 FQGTGA. This CDR3 is 17 amino acids long. CDR3 in DNA: TGTGCCAGCAGCCTCCTCTCCAGGGCGGGAGGGTGGAATGAGCAGTTCTTC. The encoded protein is CASSLLSRAGGWNEQFF. The full variable domain, rest sourced from reference TRBV7-3 and TRBJ2-1, is GAGVSQTPSNKVTEKGKYVELRCDPISGHTALYWYRQSLGQGPEFLIYFQGTGAADDSGLPNDRFFAVRPEGSVSTLKIQRTERGDSAVYLCASSLLSRAGGWNEQFFGPGTRLTVL.

The J gene is TRBJ2-7, the V gene TRBV9; D is perhaps TRBD1 (5 bases). Trimming left V 0 bases short and J 2 bases short, with 9 bases between. Germline CDR1 is SGDLS and CDR2 is YYNGEE. The CDR3 is 14 residues long. This chain's CDR3 is CASSVDQGPYEQYF. CDR3 DNA sequence: TGTGCCAGCAGCGTAGACCAGGGTCCCTACGAGCAGTACTTC. The variable domain in full, with the rest retrieved from reference TRBV9 and TRBJ2-7, is DSGVTQTPKHLITATGQRVTLRCSPRSGDLSVYWYQQSLDQGLQFLIQYYNGEERAKGNILERFSAQQFPDLHSELNLSSLELGDSALYFCASSVDQGPYEQYFGPGTRLTVT.

This chain connects TRBV5-1 to TRBJ1-3; 11 positions match TRBD1. J lost 2 bases, V lost 4 bases, and 8 bases had no gene match. The germline CDR1 and CDR2 sequences are SGHRS and YFSETQ. The CDR3 runs to 17 residues. This chain's CDR3 is CASSLGTGGLPGNTIYF. In DNA, the CDR3 is TGCGCCAGCAGCCTCGGGACAGGGGGACTCCCTGGAAACACCATATATTTT.

As DNA, the CDR3 is TGTGCCAGCAGCTCCCTCTCTGCGGGAATGGGCAATGAGCAGTTCTTC. Its protein is CASSSLSAGMGNEQFF. The rearrangement links TRBV7-3 to TRBJ2-1; possible D gene TRBD2, 6 bases. V lost 4 bases to trimming and J lost 6 bases, with 19 bases between them. CDR1 and CDR2 from the germline V gene are SGHTA and FQGTGA. The CDR3 consists of 16 residues.

This chain joins TRBV10-3 and TRBJ1-5, with TRBD1 matching 7 bases. This CDR3 region has 13 residues. V lost 9 bases, J lost 3 bases, and 5 bases stayed unmatched. Germline V gene lookup returns CDR1 ENHRY and CDR2 SYGVKD. In DNA form, the CDR3 reads TGTGCCATACGGGACAGACTCAATCAGCCCCAGCATTTT. This sequence encodes CAIRDRLNQPQHF.

This clone was counted a few times. The chain couples TRBV24-1 to TRBJ2-2; weak D call: TRBD1 (5 bases). V lost 2 bases and J lost 3, with 9 bases in between. Germline V gives CDR1 KGHDR, CDR2 SFDVKD. The length of the CDR3 is 15 residues. The CDR3 coding sequence is TGTGCCACCAGTGATTCGACAGCCTACACCGGGGAGCTGTTTTTT. This encodes CATSDSTAYTGELFF.

The chain has TRBV6-6 and TRBJ2-3, with 7 bases aligning to TRBD1. This CDR3 contains 15 residues. The V and J ends lost 6 bases and 1 base, in that order; junction bases with no gene match: 7. Looked up from germline, CDR1 is MNHNY and CDR2 is SVGAGI (reference sequence). This CDR3 reads CASRARDRRTDTQYF. CDR3 sequence (DNA): TGTGCCAGCAGAGCCCGGGACAGACGCACAGATACGCAGTATTTT.

Concerning this clone: Other nucleotide sequences in the sample specify the same CDR3. The V call is TRBV5-4, the J call TRBJ2-1; a weak D match, TRBD1 (6 bases). V was cut by 0 bases and J by 7 bases, with 8 bases left in between. This CDR3 has 13 amino acids. CDR1 and CDR2 from the germline V gene are SGHNT and YYREEE (reference sequence). CDR3 DNA sequence: TGTGCCAGCAGCTTGGCCCAGGGGAATGAGCAGTTCTTC. It specifies CASSLAQGNEQFF. The variable domain in full, completed from reference TRBV5-4 and TRBJ2-1, reads ETGVTQSPTHLIKTRGQQVTLRCSSQSGHNTVSWYQQALGQGPQFIFQYYREEENGRGNFPPRFSGLQFPNYSSELNVNALELDDSALYLCASSLAQGNEQFFGPGTRLTVL.

The rearrangement links TRBV4-1 to TRBJ2-5, with 14 bases that match TRBD2. CDR3 size: 16 residues. J was trimmed by 10 bases and V by 3 bases; bases with no gene match: 10. Germline V gene data show CDR1 as MGHRA and CDR2 as YSYEKL. The CDR3 sequence: CASSHPGLAGAGGQYF. In DNA, the CDR3 is TGCGCCAGCAGCCATCCGGGACTAGCGGGAGCGGGGGGCCAGTACTTC.